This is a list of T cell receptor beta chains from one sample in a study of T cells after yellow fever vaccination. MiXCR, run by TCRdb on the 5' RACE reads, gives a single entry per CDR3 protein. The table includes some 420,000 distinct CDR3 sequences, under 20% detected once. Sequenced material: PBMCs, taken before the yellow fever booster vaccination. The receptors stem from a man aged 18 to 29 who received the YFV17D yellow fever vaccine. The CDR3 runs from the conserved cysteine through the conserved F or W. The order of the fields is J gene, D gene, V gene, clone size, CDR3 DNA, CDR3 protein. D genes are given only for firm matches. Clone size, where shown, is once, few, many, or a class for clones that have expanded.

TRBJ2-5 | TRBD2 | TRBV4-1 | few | TGCGCCAGCAGCCAGTCGCGCGGGGGGGCAGGCGAGACCCAGTACTTC | CASSQSRGGAGETQYF
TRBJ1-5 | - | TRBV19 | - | TGTGCCAGTACCCCCGGGACCGACCATCAGCCCCAGCATTTT | CASTPGTDHQPQHF
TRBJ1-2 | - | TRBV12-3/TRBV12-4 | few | TGTGCCAGCAGTCCACAGGGCCTTTTCTATGGCTACACCTTC | CASSPQGLFYGYTF
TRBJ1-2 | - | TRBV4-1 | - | TGCGCCAGCAGCCAAGAACGAGGGGTCGGCTATGGCTACACCTTC | CASSQERGVGYGYTF
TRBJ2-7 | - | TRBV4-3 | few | TGCGCCAGCAGCCGAGATGGGGAAGGGCCACGCGAGCAGTACTTC | CASSRDGEGPREQYF
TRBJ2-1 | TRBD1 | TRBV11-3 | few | TGTGCCAGCAGCTCCAGGGGGCGTGAAAATGAGCAGTTCTTC | CASSSRGRENEQFF
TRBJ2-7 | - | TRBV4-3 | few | TGCGCCAGCAGCCAAGATCTTAGGCAAGAGCAGTACTTC | CASSQDLRQEQYF
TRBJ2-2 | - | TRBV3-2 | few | TGTGCTTGCAGGGACACCGGGGAGCTGTTTTTT | CACRDTGELFF
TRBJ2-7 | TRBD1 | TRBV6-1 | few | TGTGCCAGCAGAGATATCCGACAGGGGGCCGGCGAGCAGTACTTC | CASRDIRQGAGEQYF
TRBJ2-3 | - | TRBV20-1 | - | TGCAGTGCTAGTTTGGGGTCCACAGATACGCAGTATTTT | CSASLGSTDTQYF
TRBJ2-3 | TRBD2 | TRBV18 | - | TGTGCCAGCTCACAAAGACATGGACTAGCGGGCACAGATACGCAGTATTTT | CASSQRHGLAGTDTQYF
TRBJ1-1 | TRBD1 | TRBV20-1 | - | TGCAGTGCTAGAGAACAATTACAGGGGCTTACGAACACTGAAGCTTTCTTT | CSAREQLQGLTNTEAFF
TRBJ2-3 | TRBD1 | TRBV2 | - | TGTGCCAGCAGTGTACGGACAGGGGGCGGAGATACGCAGTATTTT | CASSVRTGGGDTQYF
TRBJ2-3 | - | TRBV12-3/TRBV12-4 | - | TGTGCCAGTGAAGAGAGCACAGATACGCAGTATTTT | CASEESTDTQYF
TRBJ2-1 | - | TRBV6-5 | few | TGTGCCAGCAGTCGTGGGCAGAATGAGCAGTTCTTC | CASSRGQNEQFF
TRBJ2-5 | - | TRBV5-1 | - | TGCGCCAGCAGCTGGCGCCAGGGGGAGACCCAGTACTTC | CASSWRQGETQYF
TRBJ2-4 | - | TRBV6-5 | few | TGTGCCAGCGGACGAGGTGAAAACATTCAGTACTTC | CASGRGENIQYF
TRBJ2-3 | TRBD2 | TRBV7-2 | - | TGTGCCAGCAGCGAGACTAGCGGGGGGAATACGCAGTATTTT | CASSETSGGNTQYF
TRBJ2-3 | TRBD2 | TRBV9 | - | TGTGCCAGCAGCCAGAGGCTAGCGGGGGGATTTCGCACAGATACGCAGTATTTT | CASSQRLAGGFRTDTQYF
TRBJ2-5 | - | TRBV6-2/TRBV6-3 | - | TGTGCCAGCCAGCAAGAGACCCAGTACTTC | CASQQETQYF
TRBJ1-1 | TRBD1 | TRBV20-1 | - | TGCAGTGCCTCCAAGGCAGGGGGAACTGAAGCTTTCTTT | CSASKAGGTEAFF
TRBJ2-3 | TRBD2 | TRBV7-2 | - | TGTGCCAGCAGCTTGAGTCTAGCGGGACCCCCGGATACGCAGTATTTT | CASSLSLAGPPDTQYF
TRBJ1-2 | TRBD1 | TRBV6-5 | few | TGTGCCAGCAGTACTCCGGGACAGGGGGCTTTCGGGACCGGCTACACCTTC | CASSTPGQGAFGTGYTF
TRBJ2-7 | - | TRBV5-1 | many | TGCGCCAGCAGCTTGGGGGGGCCCTACGAGCAGTACTTC | CASSLGGPYEQYF
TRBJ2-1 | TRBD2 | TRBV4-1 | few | TGCGCCAGCAGCCAAGAGGGTCCCAGCGGGGAGCGTGAGCAGTTCTTC | CASSQEGPSGEREQFF
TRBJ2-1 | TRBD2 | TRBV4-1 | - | TGCGCCAGCAGCTTACGCGGGGGGGACATAAATGAGCAGTTCTTC | CASSLRGGDINEQFF
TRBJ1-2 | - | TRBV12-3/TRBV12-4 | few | TGTGCCAGCAGTTTAGGCGGGACAAGTCTGAGAAGCTACACCTTC | CASSLGGTSLRSYTF
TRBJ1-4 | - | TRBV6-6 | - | TGTGCCAGCAGGGGTAACAGGGCCGAGTATGAAAAACTGTTTTTT | CASRGNRAEYEKLFF
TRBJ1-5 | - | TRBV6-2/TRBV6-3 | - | TGTGCCAGCAGTTATTCCCCCAATCGCAATCAGCCCCAGCATTTT | CASSYSPNRNQPQHF
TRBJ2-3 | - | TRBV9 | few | TGTGCCAGCAGCGTAGGTAGGGCCCCAGATACGCAGTATTTT | CASSVGRAPDTQYF
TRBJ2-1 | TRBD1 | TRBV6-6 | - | TGTGCCAGCAGACGTCCGGGACAGGATTACAATGAGCAGTTCTTC | CASRRPGQDYNEQFF
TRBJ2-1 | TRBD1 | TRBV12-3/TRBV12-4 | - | TGTGCCAGCAGTCCCCAACAGGGGGCTTGGAATGAGCAGTTCTTC | CASSPQQGAWNEQFF
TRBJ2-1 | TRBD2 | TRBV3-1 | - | TGTGCCAGCAGCCTCGCCCAGCGGGGGACGTCCTACAATGAGCAGTTCTTC | CASSLAQRGTSYNEQFF
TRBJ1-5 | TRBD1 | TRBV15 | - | TGTGCCACCAGTGCGACCGGGACAGTTAGCAATCAGCCCCAGCATTTT | CATSATGTVSNQPQHF
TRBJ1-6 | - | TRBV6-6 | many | TGTGCCAGCAGTTACGACAATTCACCCCTCCACTTT | CASSYDNSPLHF
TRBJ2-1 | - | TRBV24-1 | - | TGTGCCACCAGTGATTTCCCCAGGGGTCGGCATGAGCAGTTCTTC | CATSDFPRGRHEQFF
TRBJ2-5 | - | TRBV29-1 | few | TGCAGCGTTGGGGAAGAGACCCAGTACTTC | CSVGEETQYF
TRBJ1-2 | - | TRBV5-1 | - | TGCGCCAGCAGCCCCGGGACACTTTACTATGGCTACACCTTC | CASSPGTLYYGYTF
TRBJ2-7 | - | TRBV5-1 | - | TGCGCCAGCAGCCGCCATGAGGAACAGTACTTC | CASSRHEEQYF
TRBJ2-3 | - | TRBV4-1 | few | TGCGCCAGCAGCCAAGCTTTCGTCGGCGCTGTGTATACGCAGTATTTT | CASSQAFVGAVYTQYF
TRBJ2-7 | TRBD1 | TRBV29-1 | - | TGCAGCGCCAGCTCCTGGACAGGGGACGGCGAGCAGTACTTC | CSASSWTGDGEQYF
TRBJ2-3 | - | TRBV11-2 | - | TGTGCCAGCAGCTTAGTTCGAGGGGTTGGGTATACGCAGTATTTT | CASSLVRGVGYTQYF
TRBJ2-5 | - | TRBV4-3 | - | TGCGCCAGCAGCCAAGAGGGGCTTGGGGTAGAGGAGACCCAGTACTTC | CASSQEGLGVEETQYF
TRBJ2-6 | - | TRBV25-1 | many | TGCGCCAGCAGCGAAGCGGGGGCCAACGTCCTGACTTTC | CASSEAGANVLTF
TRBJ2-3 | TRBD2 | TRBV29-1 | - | TGCAGCGTTAATAGCGGGGGGGCAACAGATACGCAGTATTTT | CSVNSGGATDTQYF
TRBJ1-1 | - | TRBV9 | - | TGTGCCAGCAGCGTGGGTTGGGCGGGGAACACTGAAGCTTTCTTT | CASSVGWAGNTEAFF
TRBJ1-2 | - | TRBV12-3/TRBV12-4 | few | TGTGCCAGCAGTCGAGCAGTGCTCGACAAGGATGGCTACACCTTC | CASSRAVLDKDGYTF
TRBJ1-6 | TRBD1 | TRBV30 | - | TGTGCCTGGGACAGGGATAATTCACCCCTCCACTTT | CAWDRDNSPLHF